This passage covers 3 T cell receptor beta chains from one sample sequenced in a study of blood T cell repertoires in COVID-19 (dated by TCRdb to about 2020). Receptors were amplified or captured by the immunoSEQ multiplex PCR assay. TCRdb retrieved this table from immuneACCESS and kept in-frame rearrangements only. Not all clones are present; in checked studies, unresolved V genes account for under half, and no reason is known for the remainder. Across this sample there are around 58,000 clones, with roughly 89% seen only once. About 13% of the sample is held by the ten biggest clonotypes. The sequenced material came from peripheral blood. The receptors stem from a man aged 60 to 75 with active COVID-19.

CDR3: CASSLEPGGSDTQYF. CDR3 DNA sequence: TGCGCCAGCAGCTTGGAGCCGGGAGGGTCAGATACGCAGTATTTT. J is TRBJ2-3 and V is TRBV5-1; 8 positions agree with TRBD2. CDR1 and CDR2 (germline): SGHRS, YFSETQ. This CDR3 is 15 amino acids long. J gave up 4 bases and V 0 bases, and 4 bases lay outside the gene matches.

J is TRBJ2-7 and V is TRBV5-6; the D gene is possibly TRBD2 (5 bases). Looked up from germline, CDR1 is SGHDT and CDR2 is YYEEEE. V dropped 4 bases and J dropped 4 bases, with 9 bases sitting between them. The length of the CDR3 is 12 residues. CDR3 sequence reads: CASSLPGYEQYF. The CDR3 coding sequence is TGTGCCAGCAGCCTCCCGGGATACGAGCAGTACTTC.

The rearrangement uses TRBV30 and TRBJ2-1, with D possibly matching TRBD2 (7 bases). V lost 4 bases and J 7 bases, leaving 17 bases between the germline ends. In germline, CDR1 is GTSNPN, CDR2 SVGIG (reference sequence). CDR3 size: 14 residues. The CDR3 DNA is TGTGCCTGGACGGGGGGCGCGGGTTGGAATGAGCAGTTCTTC. It encodes CAWTGGAGWNEQFF.